In this sample, the clone carrying this T cell receptor (beta chain) turned up a few times. The SP2 primer and nested alpha and beta constant region primers amplified ligated cDNA in four rounds. TCRdb recomputed calls from the 5' RACE reads with MiXCR, one row per CDR3 protein. Altogether some 60,000 distinct CDR3 sequences are present, about 7.1% being singletons, with the ten largest covering nearly 10%. The data are from a study of naive and memory T cell subsets. An oligonucleotide containing a UMI was ligated to the 3' end of TCR cDNA. Reverse transcription used DNase-treated unsorted total RNA, aiming for roughly 1 to 1000 ng. The CDR3 is 17 amino acids. The V segment lost 3 bases and the J segment 7 bases; nucleotides outside the gene matches: 14. The germline CDR1 and CDR2 sequences are KGHSH and LQKENI.

The genes are TRBV18 and TRBJ2-1, with 8 bases fitting TRBD1. The sequence derives from a female donor in good health. This CDR3 is CASSPRPPGQVTNEQFF. Here the CDR3 DNA reads TGTGCCAGCTCACCGCGCCCCCCGGGACAGGTTACTAATGAGCAGTTCTTC.